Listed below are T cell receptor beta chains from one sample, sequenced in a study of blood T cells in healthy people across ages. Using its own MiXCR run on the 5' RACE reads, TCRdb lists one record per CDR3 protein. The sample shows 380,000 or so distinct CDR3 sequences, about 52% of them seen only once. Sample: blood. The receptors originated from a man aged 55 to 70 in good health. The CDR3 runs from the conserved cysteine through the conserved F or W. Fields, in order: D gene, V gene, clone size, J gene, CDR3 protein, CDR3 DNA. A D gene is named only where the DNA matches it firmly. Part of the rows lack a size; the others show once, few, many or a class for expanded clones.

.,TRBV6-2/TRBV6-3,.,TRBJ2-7,CASSYSKIYEQYF,TGTGCCAGCAGTTACTCGAAAATTTACGAGCAGTACTTC
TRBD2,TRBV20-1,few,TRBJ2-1,CSASYRAGINEQFF,TGCAGTGCTAGTTATCGAGCGGGGATCAATGAGCAGTTCTTC
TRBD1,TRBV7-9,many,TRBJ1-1,CASNELQGGYTEAFF,TGTGCCAGCAACGAACTACAGGGGGGATACACTGAAGCTTTCTTT
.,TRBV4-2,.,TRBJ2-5,CASSFNLGMETQYF,TGTGCCAGCAGCTTTAATTTGGGGATGGAGACCCAGTACTTC
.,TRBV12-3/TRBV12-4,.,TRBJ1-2,CASSSDPYGYTF,TGTGCCAGCAGTTCCGACCCCTATGGCTACACCTTC
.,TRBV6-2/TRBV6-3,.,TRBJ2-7,CASRLPWTGRDEQYF,TGTGCCAGCAGGCTGCCGTGGACAGGGAGGGACGAGCAGTACTTC
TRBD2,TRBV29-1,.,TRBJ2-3,CSSTLGLAGVRDTQYF,TGCAGCTCAACCCTAGGACTAGCGGGAGTTCGGGATACGCAGTATTTT
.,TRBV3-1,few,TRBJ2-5,CASSQGLLETQYF,TGTGCCAGCAGCCAAGGTCTGCTGGAGACCCAGTACTTC
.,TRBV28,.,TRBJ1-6,CASSFNSPLHF,TGTGCCAGCAGTTTTAATTCACCCCTCCACTTT
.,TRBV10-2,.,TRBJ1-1,CASSEWQGGWSTEAFF,TGCGCCAGCAGTGAATGGCAGGGAGGTTGGAGCACTGAAGCTTTCTTT
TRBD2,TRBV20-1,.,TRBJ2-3,CSARPTSGGVTATQYF,TGCAGTGCTAGGCCGACCAGCGGGGGGGTCACAGCTACGCAGTATTTT
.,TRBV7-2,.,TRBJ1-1,CASSQAVVGGAAFF,TGTGCCAGCAGCCAAGCGGTTGTTGGGGGAGCGGCTTTCTTT
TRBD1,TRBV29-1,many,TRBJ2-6,CNRRDRGLSGANVLTF,TGCAACCGGAGGGACAGGGGGCTCTCTGGGGCCAACGTCCTGACTTTC
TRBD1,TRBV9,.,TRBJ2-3,CASSVDRGITDTQYF,TGTGCCAGCAGCGTAGACAGGGGAATCACAGATACGCAGTATTTT
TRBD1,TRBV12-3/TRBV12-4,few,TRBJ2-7,CASSTTTGVGEQYF,TGTGCCAGCAGTACAACGACAGGGGTGGGCGAGCAGTACTTC
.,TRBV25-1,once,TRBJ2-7,CAGSEANEQYF,TGTGCCGGCAGTGAGGCGAACGAGCAGTACTTC
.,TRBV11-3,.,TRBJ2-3,CASSPRDSAMGAQYF,TGTGCCAGCAGCCCCCGGGACTCAGCCATGGGGGCGCAGTATTTT